This T cell receptor beta chain was sequenced for a study of early T cells in non-severe SARS-CoV-2 infection. Turning to the study itself: With bulk RNA from unsorted whole blood as input, sequencing yielded unpaired chains. Study-wide results and caveats: Matching against VDJdb likely underestimated virus-specific expansions, favoring anti-spike CD8.

In the library, individual cDNA molecules carried attached unique molecular identifiers. TCRdb re-called the 5' RACE reads with MiXCR, one entry per CDR3 protein. The table records roughly 80,000 distinct CDR3 sequences, roughly 10% of them present only once. This clonotype was counted a few times. Its antigen is not known. Germline loops: CDR1 SGHAT, CDR2 FQNNGV. The CDR3 runs to 13 residues. The V and J ends lost 3 bases and 4 bases respectively, with 9 bases between them. V is TRBV11-2 and J is TRBJ2-5, with D uncertain. The sequence came from an adult who was a healthcare worker with PCR-confirmed SARS-CoV-2 infection or an uninfected control (not recorded which). The sample here was whole blood, taken at baseline. In DNA form, the CDR3 reads TGTGCCAGCAGCTTCGGGTGGGGAGAGACCCAGTACTTC. Its protein is CASSFGWGETQYF.